A selection of T cell receptor beta chains follows, all from one sample in a study of cytomegalovirus exposure and HLA in healthy donors. TCRdb keeps only in-frame clones here, not all; method: immunoSEQ multiplex PCR. The table includes some 96,000 clones, 64% detected once. Sequenced sample: PBMCs. The receptors derive from a man in his 60s in good health and CMV-seronegative. Each CDR3 is given with its conserved first and last residue. A D gene is named only where the DNA matches it firmly. Expanded clones get a size class; other rows say once, few or many, or leave the size out.

>-|TRBV30|TRBJ2-1|-
TGTGCCTCGTTTCGGTACAATGAGCAGTTCTTC
CASFRYNEQFF
>-|TRBV5-1|TRBJ2-1|-
TGCGCCAGCAGCCATACAGATAGCTCCTACAATGAGCAGTTCTTC
CASSHTDSSYNEQFF
>few|TRBV27|TRBJ2-3|-
TGTGCCACCCGTTCGCCGGGAGTCTTCACAGATACGCAGTATTTT
CATRSPGVFTDTQYF
>-|TRBV6-1|TRBJ1-5|-
TGTGCCAGCAGATTGAACTTCAATCAGCCCCAGCATTTT
CASRLNFNQPQHF
>-|TRBV7-6|TRBJ1-4|TRBD1
TGTGCCAGCAGCTTATTCCAGGGACAGGGAGATGAAAAACTGTTTTTT
CASSLFQGQGDEKLFF
>once|TRBV18|TRBJ2-4|TRBD1
TGTGCCAGCTCAGCAGAGACAGGGGATAACATTCAGTACTTC
CASSAETGDNIQYF
>-|TRBV2|TRBJ1-1|-
TGTGCCAGCAGTGAACGCGCAAACCTAATGAACACTGAAGCTTTCTTT
CASSERANLMNTEAFF
>few|TRBV11-3|TRBJ2-1|-
TGTGCCAGCAGCATATCCGGGACAAACTACAATGAGCAGTTCTTC
CASSISGTNYNEQFF
>-|TRBV2|TRBJ2-7|TRBD2
TGTGCCAGCACCTTGGGAGGGTCCCCCTACGAGCAGTACTTC
CASTLGGSPYEQYF
>-|TRBV21-1|TRBJ2-1|-
TGTGCCAGCAGCGCCCGGACCGCACAGGGTACTAAGGACAATGAGCAGTTCTTC
CASSARTAQGTKDNEQFF
>few|TRBV9|TRBJ2-1|TRBD2
TGTGCCAGCAGCGTGGGAGCGGGGTCCTCCTACAATGAGCAGTTCTTC
CASSVGAGSSYNEQFF
>few|TRBV6-1|TRBJ2-2|TRBD1
TGTGCCAGCAGTAAACAGGGGGAGATCACCGGGGAGCTGTTTTTT
CASSKQGEITGELFF
>-|TRBV2|TRBJ1-2|TRBD1
TGTGCCAGCAGGATAGAGCAGGGGGCCTATGGCTACACCTTC
CASRIEQGAYGYTF
>-|TRBV14|TRBJ2-1|TRBD2
TGTGCCAGCAGCCCCGTCGGGCGGGGGGGTCGCAATGAGCAGTTCTTC
CASSPVGRGGRNEQFF
>medium-sized|TRBV19|TRBJ1-2|TRBD1
TGTGCCAGTAGTACCGCGGGACAGGGTGTCGCGGACTATGGCTACACCTTC
CASSTAGQGVADYGYTF
>-|TRBV11-2|TRBJ2-3|TRBD2
TGTGCCAGCAGCAACGGACTAGCGGTTGCGGCAGATACGCAGTATTTT
CASSNGLAVAADTQYF
>few|TRBV27|TRBJ1-5|-
TGTGCCAGCAGTTCTTCCCCTTATCAGCCCCAGCATTTT
CASSSSPYQPQHF
>-|TRBV11-3|TRBJ2-7|TRBD2
TGTGCCAGCAGCTTAAGGCTAGCGGTTTCCTACGAGCAGTACTTC
CASSLRLAVSYEQYF
>-|TRBV6-1|TRBJ2-5|-
TGTGCCAGCAGCCCGAACGGACAGATAAGGGGGACCCAGTACTTC
CASSPNGQIRGTQYF
>-|TRBV5-1|TRBJ2-5|-
TGCGCCAGCAGCTTGGATAAAGAGACCCAGTACTTC
CASSLDKETQYF
>-|TRBV7-9|TRBJ2-5|TRBD1
TGTGCCAGCAGCTTAGAAGGACAGGGGGCGGTAGAATTCCAAGAGACCCAGTACTTC
CASSLEGQGAVEFQETQYF
>-|TRBV28|TRBJ1-5|-
TGTGCCAGCAGTTTATGGAGTTCGGGTCAGCCCCAGCATTTT
CASSLWSSGQPQHF
>-|TRBV2|TRBJ1-2|-
TGTGCCAGCAGTTCCTCGACAGCCCTTACTTTCTATGGCTACACCTTC
CASSSSTALTFYGYTF
>-|TRBV6-5|TRBJ1-3|-
TGTGCCAGCAGTTACCGCACAGTGGGCTCTGGAAACACCATATATTTT
CASSYRTVGSGNTIYF
>few|TRBV10-2|TRBJ1-5|-
TGCGCCAGCAGTTTAACCGGACTTAATCAGCCCCAGCATTTT
CASSLTGLNQPQHF
>few|TRBV12-2|TRBJ2-3|-
TGTGCAAGTCGCTTAGCGCGGGAAACAGATACGCAGTATTTT
CASRLARETDTQYF
>-|TRBV28|TRBJ1-2|-
TGTGCCAGCAGTTTCATCCAGAGGGGCTACACCTTC
CASSFIQRGYTF
>-|TRBV7-9|TRBJ2-7|-
TGTTCCAGCAGTTCACTTTCCTACGAGCAGTACTTC
CSSSSLSYEQYF
>-|TRBV29-1|TRBJ2-7|-
TGCAGCGTCGGAACAGGGAGCAACTACGAGCAGTACTTC
CSVGTGSNYEQYF
>-|TRBV5-1|TRBJ1-1|-
TGCGCCAGCAGCTTGGAGAGGGTACACACTGAAGCTTTCTTT
CASSLERVHTEAFF
>once|TRBV9|TRBJ2-3|-
TGTGCCAGCAGTTCTTCAGAGAGGATAAGCACAGATACGCAGTATTTT
CASSSSERISTDTQYF
>-|TRBV6-5|TRBJ2-7|-
TGTGCCAGCAGTTTACGGGGAACACAGTACTTC
CASSLRGTQYF
>-|TRBV10-2|TRBJ2-1|TRBD2
TGCGCCAGCAGGAAGGGACTAGCGGGAGGGCTTGATGAGCAGTTCTTC
CASRKGLAGGLDEQFF
>-|TRBV2|TRBJ1-2|TRBD1
TGTGCCAGCAGGCACAGGGGTGAGCAGGGGTATGGCTACACCTTC
CASRHRGEQGYGYTF
>-|TRBV9|TRBJ1-3|TRBD1
TGTGCCAGCAGCGTAGCTCCGGGACAGGGCCATTCTGGAAACACCATATATTTT
CASSVAPGQGHSGNTIYF
>-|TRBV2|TRBJ1-6|-
TGTGCCAGCAGTGGGGGGGGAGTGGTTGCCTCACCCCTCCACTTT
CASSGGGVVASPLHF
>-|TRBV7-9|TRBJ2-5|-
TGTGCCAGCAGCTTGGGGACTGGGATGGGAGAGACCCAGTACTTC
CASSLGTGMGETQYF
>many|TRBV21-1|TRBJ1-4|-
TGTGCCAGCAGCAAAGTTGCAGGGAATGAAAAACTGTTTTTT
CASSKVAGNEKLFF
>-|TRBV20-1|TRBJ2-1|-
TGCAGTGCCCGCAGAGCGAATGAGCAGTTCTTC
CSARRANEQFF
>-|TRBV7-2|TRBJ2-6|-
TGTGCCAGCAGCCGGGACAGACTAGACTCTGGGGCCAACGTCCTGACTTTC
CASSRDRLDSGANVLTF
>-|TRBV10-3|TRBJ2-7|-
TGTGCCATCAGTGAGTGGGTGGGGACAAAATCCTACGAGCAGTACTTC
CAISEWVGTKSYEQYF
>few|TRBV5-4|TRBJ1-2|TRBD1
TGTGCCAGCAGCAGCGTCCGGGACAGTCTCGGCTATGGCTACACCTTC
CASSSVRDSLGYGYTF